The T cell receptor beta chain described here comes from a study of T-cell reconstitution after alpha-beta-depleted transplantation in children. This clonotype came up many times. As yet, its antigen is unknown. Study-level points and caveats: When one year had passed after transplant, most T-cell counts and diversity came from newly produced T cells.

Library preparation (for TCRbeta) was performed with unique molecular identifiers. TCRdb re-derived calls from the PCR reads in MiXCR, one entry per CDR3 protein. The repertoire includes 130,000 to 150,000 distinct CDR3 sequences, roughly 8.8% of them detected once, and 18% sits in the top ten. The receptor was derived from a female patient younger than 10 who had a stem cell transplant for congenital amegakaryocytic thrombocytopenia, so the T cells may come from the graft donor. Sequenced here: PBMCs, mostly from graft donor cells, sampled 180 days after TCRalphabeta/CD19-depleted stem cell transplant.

Here the CDR3 reads CSAPTRLAWEQFF. DNA of the CDR3: TGCAGTGCTCCCACCAGACTAGCGTGGGAGCAGTTCTTC. The V call is TRBV20-1, the J call TRBJ2-1; TRBD2 aligns across 8 bases. The CDR3 runs 13 residues. CDR1 DFQATT and CDR2 SNEGSKA come from the germline V gene (reference sequence). Losses at the gene ends were 5 bases for V and 10 bases for J; bases not matched to a gene: 10.